The clone carrying this T cell receptor (beta chain) was recorded many times. What it binds is not known. This record comes from a study of CD8 T cells in ankylosing spondylitis. General study points: In ankylosing spondylitis blood, a motif of 7 to 9 highly homologous TCR beta variants appeared characteristic.

The junction had 4 bases not matched to a gene; V was cut back by 0 bases and J by 5 bases. Germline V gene sequence: CDR1 SGHRS, CDR2 YFSETQ. The CDR3 covers 15 residues. TCRdb analysed the 5' RACE reads with MiXCR anew, one entry per CDR3 protein. The profile covers around 480,000 distinct CDR3 sequences, with approximately 17% appearing a single time and under 1.2% taken by the ten largest. What was sequenced was blood, either unsorted or a sorted T cell fraction (not recorded which). This sequence joins TRBV5-1 and TRBJ1-2, with 10 bases fitting TRBD1. This receptor was taken from a male donor with ankylosing spondylitis. CDR3 nucleotide sequence: TGCGCCAGCAGCTTGGGACAGGGGGCTGAGTATGGCTACACCTTC. It is translated as CASSLGQGAEYGYTF.